These 25 T cell receptor beta chains came from one sample sequenced in a study of regulatory T cells in long-lasting Graves disease. Time point here: newly diagnosed GD, antithyroid drugs for less than 3 months. Generation of the TCR library employed RNA extracted from PBMCs. The authors built TCR beta libraries using iRepertoire HTBI primers and Arm-PCR of CDR3 regions. TCRdb re-called the multiplex PCR reads with MiXCR, one entry per CDR3 protein. Of under 400,000 distinct CDR3 sequences listed, roughly 17% are singletons. This sample also appeared in a second study, on T cells in Graves' hyperthyroidism and ophthalmopathy.

The specimen comprised peripheral blood mononuclear cells (PBMCs), sampled at new diagnosis, from a patient treated with antithyroid drugs. These receptor sequences come from a middle-aged man with Graves disease.

Ten or more counts support this clonotype. The chain links TRBV4-1 to TRBJ1-3, with unresolved D. The germline CDR1 and CDR2 sequences are MGHRA and YSYEKL. The CDR3 length is 15 residues. V was pared by 4 bases and J by 3 bases, with 13 bases between. This CDR3 is CASSPLPGRGNTIYF. The CDR3 bases are TGCGCCAGCAGCCCACTTCCCGGGCGTGGAAACACCATATATTTT.

This sequence joins TRBV9 and TRBJ2-5, with TRBD2 identical over 9 bases. Unmatched junction bases numbered 9, after V lost 0 bases and J lost 0 bases. Germline-derived CDR1 and CDR2 are SGDLS and YYNGEE. CDR3 length equals 18 residues. The CDR3 DNA sequence: TGTGCCAGCAGCGTAGGAAGGCTAGCGGGAACGTACCAAGAGACCCAGTACTTC. Translating gives CASSVGRLAGTYQETQYF.

This chain uses TRBV9 with TRBJ2-3, with 7 bases that match TRBD1. CDR3 length equals 16 residues. With V trimmed by 1 base and J by 2 bases, 7 bases remained unmatched. Germline V gene lookup returns CDR1 SGDLS and CDR2 YYNGEE. In DNA form, the CDR3 reads TGTGCCAGCAGCGTATGGGGACAGCCCAACACAGATACGCAGTATTTT. Protein: CASSVWGQPNTDTQYF.

The chain carries TRBV19 and TRBJ2-1; 9 bases line up with TRBD2. With 4 bases clipped from V and 1 base from J, the junction kept 2 bases outside the gene matches. CDR3 length: 15 amino acids. Germline V gene sequence: CDR1 LNHDA, CDR2 SQIVND (reference sequence). CDR3 coding DNA: TGTGCCAGTAGTAGCGGGGGGGCATCCTACAATGAGCAGTTCTTC. This codes for CASSSGGASYNEQFF.

In this sample, this clonotype turned up many times. CDR3 region: CSAYRTGGYTEAFF. The CDR3 DNA is TGCAGTGCTTACAGAACAGGGGGCTACACTGAAGCTTTCTTT. The chain uses TRBV20-1 and TRBJ1-1; 9 nucleotides agree with TRBD1. This CDR3 is 14 amino acids long. Germline trimming cut 5 bases from V and 3 bases from J; bases unmatched to any gene: 7. Per the germline V gene, CDR1 is DFQATT and CDR2 is SNEGSKA (reference sequence).

This clonotype has just a few counts. Mismatch with germline at one junction end may stem from a read error. This chain uses TRBV6-1 with TRBJ1-5; 9 nucleotides match TRBD1. CDR1 is MNHNS, CDR2 SASEGT, per germline. The CDR3 sequence is 14 residues long. The CDR3 reads CVSSGQGRHQPQHF. DNA for the CDR3: TGTGTCAGCAGTGGACAGGGGAGGCATCAGCCCCAGCATTTT.

In its sample, this clonotype was seen many times. One end of the junction fails to match germline, which may point to a read error. The V and J genes are TRBV6-1 and TRBJ2-5; maybe TRBD2 (6 bases). The CDR3 length is 13 residues. The germline V gene has CDR1 MNHNS and CDR2 SASEGT. The CDR3 coding sequence is TGTGCCAGCGGGAGGACCGAGGAAGAGACCCAGTGCTTC. As protein: CASGRTEEETQCF.

The DNA for the CDR3 is TGTGCCATCAGGGGACTAGCGGGAGATACGCAGTATTTT. This sequence encodes CAIRGLAGDTQYF. The chain joins TRBV10-3 to TRBJ2-3; TRBD2 aligns across 12 bases. There are 13 residues in the CDR3. The ends lost 6 bases at V and 5 bases at J; junction bases unmatched: 0. Germline lookup yields CDR1 ENHRY and CDR2 SYGVKD.

This clonotype was recorded many times. The chain couples TRBV19 to TRBJ1-5, with TRBD1 identical over 11 bases. Germline assignment: CDR1 LNHDA and CDR2 SQIVND (reference sequence). Germline trimming cut 6 bases from V and 6 bases from J; bases unmatched to any gene: 7. This CDR3 comprises 15 residues. This CDR3 reads CASSEGQGAGQPQHF. CDR3 DNA: TGTGCCAGTAGCGAAGGACAGGGGGCAGGTCAGCCCCAGCATTTT.

In this sample, this clonotype turned up many times. The gene calls are TRBV24-1 and TRBJ1-1; D is uncertain. The V and J ends lost 5 bases and 1 base respectively, with 7 bases between them. The germline CDR1 and CDR2 sequences are KGHDR and SFDVKD. The CDR3 is 13 amino acids. CDR3: CATSVGQNTEAFF. The DNA of the CDR3 is TGTGCCACCAGTGTCGGGCAGAACACTGAAGCTTTCTTT.

The sample holds many counts of this clonotype. The CDR3 DNA follows: TGTGCCAGCAGTCAAGTCTTGGGATTGGAGCAGTTCTTC. This codes for CASSQVLGLEQFF. V is TRBV6-1 and J is TRBJ2-1; D is unclear. V was cut by 5 bases and J by 10 bases, with 15 bases left in between. Germline CDR1 reads MNHNS; CDR2 reads SASEGT. CDR3 size: 13 residues.

This clonotype was picked up many times. V gene TRBV28 combines with J gene TRBJ2-3; maybe TRBD2 (6 bases). V lost 7 bases and J 5 bases, leaving 16 bases between the germline ends. CDR3 size: 14 residues. The germline gives CDR1 MDHEN, CDR2 SYDVKM. The CDR3 DNA reads TGTGCCAGCACTAGGGGACTCAGCGGAGATACGCAGTATTTT. The encoded protein is CASTRGLSGDTQYF.

This clonotype was counted ten times or more. V usage is TRBV6-1 and J usage is TRBJ2-5; D remains ambiguous. Looked up from germline, CDR1 is MNHNS and CDR2 is SASEGT. V lost 6 bases, J lost 5 bases, and 7 bases lay in between. This CDR3 spans 11 amino acids. In nucleotides, the CDR3 is TGTGCCAGCAGCGATCTCGAGACCCAGTACTTC. Protein sequence: CASSDLETQYF.

This clonotype was seen ten or more times. The CDR3 region has the DNA TGCGCCAGCAGCCCGGATGGAAGAAGCTCTGGAAACACCATATATTTT. Protein sequence: CASSPDGRSSGNTIYF. The V and J genes are TRBV4-1 and TRBJ1-3; D is unclear. Deletions cut 4 bases from V and 0 bases from J, with 13 bases between. CDR3 length: 16 residues. In germline, CDR1 is MGHRA, CDR2 YSYEKL.

This clonotype has at least ten counts. The J gene is TRBJ2-7, the V gene TRBV5-1; possibly TRBD1 for D (6 bases). The CDR3 consists of 16 residues. CDR1 and CDR2 from the germline V gene are SGHRS and YFSETQ. V lost 4 bases, J lost 6 bases, and 23 bases lay in between. CDR3 residues: CASSARTGSHPFEQYF. In nucleotides, the CDR3 is TGCGCCAGCAGCGCAAGAACAGGGTCCCATCCCTTCGAGCAGTACTTC.

This clonotype was counted at least ten times. This sequence joins TRBV11-2 and TRBJ1-6, with D uncertain. Germline assignment: CDR1 SGHAT and CDR2 FQNNGV. This CDR3 contains 20 residues. Trimming took off 0 bases at V and 0 bases at J, with 18 bases between the two ends. In DNA, the CDR3 is TGTGCCAGCAGCTTAGACTCCCATGAAGTCACGAGCTCCTATAATTCACCCCTCCACTTT. Its protein is CASSLDSHEVTSSYNSPLHF.

This rearrangement joins TRBV7-9 to TRBJ2-7; 8 positions agree with TRBD2. Germline V CDR1 and CDR2: SEHNR, FQNEAQ (reference sequence). V trimming: 4 bases; J trimming: 2 bases; junction bases outside the gene matches: 13. CDR3 size: 17 residues. The CDR3 nucleotides read TGTGCCAGCAGCTCCCCCCGGGAGGGGCTACCGCCCTACGAGCAGTACTTC. Protein product: CASSSPREGLPPYEQYF.

This chain links TRBV6-2 or TRBV6-3 with TRBJ1-5; D is ambiguous. CDR3 length: 14 amino acids. CDR1 is MNHEY and CDR2 is SVGEGT in the germline V gene. V was clipped by 3 bases and J by 3 bases, with 9 bases between them. The CDR3 DNA sequence: TGTGCCAGCAGTTATGTCGGGATCAATCAGCCCCAGCATTTT. It encodes CASSYVGINQPQHF.

In its sample, this clonotype was seen once. A far larger clone is off by one base, so a read error is likely. The V and J genes are TRBV7-3 and TRBJ2-5; 11 bases match TRBD2. Per the germline V gene, CDR1 is SGHTA and CDR2 is FQGTGA. The CDR3 loop spans 14 amino acids. DNA for the CDR3: TGTGCCAGCAGCCCTAGCGGGGGGCAAGGGACCCAGTACTTC. This gives the protein CASSPSGGQGTQYF. Full variable domain (remainder filled in from reference TRBV7-3 and TRBJ2-5): GAGVSQTPSNKVTEKGKYVELRCDPISGHTALYWYRQSLGQGPEFLIYFQGTGAADDSGLPNDRFFAVRPEGSVSTLKIQRTERGDSAVYLCASSPSGGQGTQYFGPGTRLLVL.

The chain has TRBV27 and TRBJ1-5; TRBD1 might be the D (5 bases). Germline values: CDR1 MNHEY, CDR2 SMNVEV (reference sequence). Trimming took off 8 bases at V and 3 bases at J, with 11 bases between the two ends. The CDR3 length is 13 residues. The CDR3 DNA reads as TGTGCCAGCCGGGGCAGGGTCAATCAGCCCCAGCATTTT. Encoded protein: CASRGRVNQPQHF.

This clonotype was seen a few times. The V and J genes are TRBV4-1 and TRBJ2-1; 12 bases line up with TRBD2. J was trimmed by 15 bases and V by 3 bases; bases with no gene match: 6. The CDR3 spans 13 residues. Germline values: CDR1 MGHRA, CDR2 YSYEKL. The CDR3 nucleotides are TGCGCCAGCAGCCAGGGACTAGCGGGCCAACGGTTCTTC. This codes for CASSQGLAGQRFF.

This clonotype has only a few counts. The chain carries TRBV7-2 and TRBJ1-2, with a possible D match to TRBD1 (5 bases). CDR1 is SGHTA, CDR2 FQGNSA, per germline. Trimming removed 5 bases from V and 6 bases from J, with 13 bases in between. CDR3 length: 13 amino acids. CDR3 coding DNA: TGTGCCAGCAGCCGGACAAAGAATCATGGCTACACCTTC. The encoded protein is CASSRTKNHGYTF.

The chain employs TRBV6-5 and TRBJ2-5, with D hard to call. Germline V CDR1 and CDR2: MNHEY, SVGAGI. Trimming took off 3 bases at V and 3 bases at J, with 8 bases between the two ends. The CDR3 loop spans 13 amino acids. The DNA for the CDR3 is TGTGCCAGCAGTTATCGCCCCGAAGAGACCCAGTACTTC. Its protein is CASSYRPEETQYF.

This clonotype appeared many times. The chain links TRBV5-1 to TRBJ2-7, with D possibly TRBD1 on 6 matching bases. V was cut by 4 bases and J by 1 base, with 12 bases left in between. The CDR3 totals 14 residues. Germline V gives CDR1 SGHRS, CDR2 YFSETQ. The CDR3 coding sequence is TGCGCCAGCAGCGACCCTCAGGGGTCCTACGAGCAGTACTTC. It specifies CASSDPQGSYEQYF.

The chain has TRBV20-1 and TRBJ1-2, with D possibly being TRBD1 (6 bases). Germline-derived CDR1 and CDR2 are DFQATT and SNEGSKA (reference sequence). The CDR3 has 12 residues. The V gene lost 3 bases and the J gene lost 7 bases, with 12 bases spanning the gap. Here the CDR3 DNA reads TGCAGTGCTAGTAGGGGGAGGGGTGGCTACACCTTC. It is translated as CSASRGRGGYTF.